These 11 T cell receptor beta chains were sequenced from one sample in a study of cytomegalovirus exposure and HLA in healthy donors. PCR amplification relied on 60 Vbeta primers (plus 13 Jbeta primers). Libraries were prepared by immunoSEQ multiplex PCR; TCRdb keeps only in-frame clonotypes and omits some of them. The sample contains fewer than 120,000 clones, 76% of which appear only once. Sequencing was carried out using PBMCs. These receptors were collected from a man between 25 and 39 years old in good health and CMV-seropositive.

The chain recombines TRBV28 with TRBJ1-5, with 10 positions matching TRBD1. Per germline, CDR1 MDHEN and CDR2 SYDVKM. The V gene end was trimmed by 6 bases and the J gene end by 0 bases; junction bases not matched to a gene: 17. This CDR3 is built from 20 residues. The CDR3 loop reads CASSHFPGQGTRGSNQPQHF. The CDR3 DNA is TGTGCCAGCAGCCACTTCCCGGGACAGGGGACGCGAGGTAGCAATCAGCCCCAGCATTTT.

DNA of the CDR3: TGCGCCAGCAGCCAGCTAGGGACTAGCGGCACAGATACGCAGTATTTT. Its protein product is CASSQLGTSGTDTQYF. The chain recombines TRBV4-3 with TRBJ2-3; 10 positions agree with TRBD2. Germline CDR1 reads LGHNA; CDR2 reads YSLEER. The J segment lost 1 base and the V segment lost 3 bases, leaving 4 bases of the junction unmatched. CDR3 length: 16 residues.

J is TRBJ2-7 and V is TRBV7-9, with 8 bases identical to TRBD1. The CDR3 consists of 14 residues. The germline CDR1 and CDR2 sequences are SEHNR and FQNEAQ (reference sequence). V dropped 3 bases and J dropped 2; count of bases not matched to a gene: 3. The CDR3, as DNA: TGTGCCAGCAGCTTTGCGACAGGGGCCTACGAGCAGTACTTC. It specifies CASSFATGAYEQYF. Combining the CDR3 with reference TRBV7-9 and TRBJ2-7 gives the whole variable domain DTGVSQNPRHKITKRGQNVTFRCDPISEHNRLYWYRQTLGQGPEFLTYFQNEAQLEKSRLLSDRFSAERPKGSFSTLEIQRTEQGDSAMYLCASSFATGAYEQYFGPGTRLTVT.

The rearrangement links TRBV18 to TRBJ2-7; a weak D match, TRBD1 (6 bases). The germline CDR1 and CDR2 sequences are KGHSH and LQKENI. The CDR3 has 14 amino acids. Trimming removed 6 bases at V and 2 bases at J, with 14 bases between. The CDR3 DNA follows: TGTGCCAGCTCTCAGACAGGTTCCGCCTACGAGCAGTACTTC. It yields the protein CASSQTGSAYEQYF.

The chain is built from TRBV5-1 and TRBJ2-3; 9 nucleotides agree with TRBD1. J gave up 6 bases and V 0 bases, and 2 bases lay outside the gene matches. The V gene's germline CDR1 is SGHRS and CDR2 YFSETQ. The CDR3 is 14 amino acids. The CDR3 region is CASSLEDRGDTQYF. CDR3 DNA sequence: TGCGCCAGCAGCTTGGAGGACAGGGGCGATACGCAGTATTTT.

CDR3 sequence reads: CASSESRTFYGYTF. In DNA, the CDR3 is TGCGCCAGCAGTGAGTCAAGGACATTCTATGGCTACACCTTC. The rearrangement links TRBV10-2 to TRBJ1-2; a possible D gene is TRBD1 (5 bases). With 0 bases removed from V and 4 bases from J, the gap between germline ends came to 9 bases. The CDR3 extends over 14 amino acids. Per the germline V gene, CDR1 is WSHSY and CDR2 is SAAADI.

A few counts support this clone. CDR3 protein: CASSLAVRGSNYGYTF. The CDR3 region has the DNA TGTGCCAGCAGCTTAGCTGTAAGAGGATCTAACTATGGCTACACCTTC. The genes are TRBV7-9 and TRBJ1-2; D is uncertain. CDR3 length: 16 amino acids. Trimming removed 0 bases at V and 0 bases at J, with 11 bases between. The germline V gene has CDR1 SEHNR and CDR2 FQNEAQ (reference sequence).

As DNA, the CDR3 is TGCGCCAGCAGCTGGGGGACAGCCAACACTGAAGCTTTCTTT. This gives the protein CASSWGTANTEAFF. The chain recombines TRBV5-1 with TRBJ1-1, with 7 bases matching TRBD1. The V gene's germline CDR1 is SGHRS and CDR2 YFSETQ. V gave up 3 bases and J gave up 2 bases; unmatched junction bases: 4. The CDR3 is 14 amino acids.

This chain connects TRBV9 to TRBJ2-3; no definite D call. The germline CDR1 and CDR2 sequences are SGDLS and YYNGEE. Trimming cost V 1 base and J 0 bases, with 9 bases left between them. The CDR3 spans 15 residues. The CDR3 bases are TGTGCCAGCAGCGTATCGGCGACAAGCACAGATACGCAGTATTTT. Its translation: CASSVSATSTDTQYF. The variable domain in full, with the rest retrieved from reference TRBV9 and TRBJ2-3, is DSGVTQTPKHLITATGQRVTLRCSPRSGDLSVYWYQQSLDQGLQFLIQYYNGEERAKGNILERFSAQQFPDLHSELNLSSLELGDSALYFCASSVSATSTDTQYFGPGTRLTVL.

This clone was picked up one time. The chain employs TRBV4-2 and TRBJ2-5; a possible D gene is TRBD2 (6 bases). Between the trimmed V and J ends, which lost 4 bases and 4 bases, there was a span of 16 bases. The V gene's germline CDR1 is LGHNA and CDR2 YNFKEQ. The CDR3 has 15 amino acids. The CDR3 bases are TGTGCCAGCAGCCCGCGGGACTCCTTCGGAGAGACCCAGTACTTC. It codes for CASSPRDSFGETQYF.

The CDR3 protein is CASSSKPSGGAYTQYF. The CDR3 bases are TGTGCCAGCAGCAGCAAGCCTAGCGGGGGAGCCTATACGCAGTATTTT. The chain links TRBV21-1 to TRBJ2-3; whether TRBD2, the table's D call, matches the DNA was not checked. TRBV21-1 is labeled a pseudogene. CDR3 length: 16 amino acids.